This TCR beta chain appears in the sequencing data of a study of blood T cells in healthy people across ages (dated by TCRdb to 2015 to 2017). In terms of the full investigation: In model experiments, template switching captured roughly one uniquely barcoded TCR beta cDNA molecule for every two T cells. To track age-related changes in TCR beta repertoire diversity, the study relied on deep sequencing normalized with unique cDNA molecular identifiers. The donors were divided into four age groups: young (average around 17 years), middle-aged (over 35), aged (about 56) and long-lived (roughly 82). The study analyzed two additional independent replicas of 1 million unique cDNA reads from the same blood draw for two donors, one aged 18 to 30 and one aged 80 or older.

CDR1 is given as SEHNR and CDR2 as FQNEAQ, both from the germline V gene (reference sequence). The CDR3 starts with the cysteine, ends with the phenylalanine, and has 14 residues. Only the CDR3 portion is preserved as DNA: 42 bases, with reading frame beginning at the first base. V is reduced by 3 bases and J by 3 bases, leaving a spacing of 8 bases between them. Systemically healthy Caucasian individuals from Russia, over 30 in total and aged about 6 to 95 years, were included as donors. Ten milliliters of peripheral blood were drawn from each donor into EDTA-treated Vacutainer tubes. Ficoll-Paque density-gradient centrifugation was used to isolate PBMCs, with at least 6.5 million per sample. Total RNA was extracted from PBMCs with Trizol reagent, with at least 5 micrograms obtained per sample. For every donor, flow cytometry on a PBMC aliquot measured the percentage of naive CD45RAhigh/CD27high T cells.

The paper as a whole reports these results and caveats: As age increased, observed TCR beta diversity per million T cells dropped in a roughly linear way, and a significant reduction was already evident by age around 41. A strong correlation was found between observed TCR beta diversity and the percentage of naive T cells measured by flow cytometry. Estimates of total diversity based on one million sequenced T cells were regarded as lower bounds and as underestimates. Bulk unsorted PBMC profiling prevented conclusive comparison of naive and antigen-experienced compartments. Donor CMV infection status was unknown, potentially confounding age-related changes in expanded clonotypes. Compared with the aged group, the long-lived group had more naive CD4+ T cells, fewer expanded clones and increased TCR diversity, suggesting age selection.

The library was produced with 5' RACE. Sequencing used an Illumina HiSeq 2500. A second PCR of about 6 to 11 cycles was performed with a sample-barcoded 5' primer and a J-beta primer mix. Each TCR beta cDNA molecule received a unique molecular identifier from a template-switch 5' adaptor carrying 12 random nucleotides. At least 2.5 million CDR3-containing paired-end reads were obtained from each sample. The Mint cDNA synthesis kit, primed by a TRBC-specific oligonucleotide, was used to synthesize first-strand cDNA from all RNA. After uracil-DNA glycosylase treatment, a first 18-cycle PCR used universal primers M1SS and BC2_uni_R on all cDNA. Per the original workflow: For normalization, 1 million high-quality reads, each with a distinct molecular identifier, were randomly selected from each sample. Reads sharing molecular identifiers were discarded rather than binned into consensus sequences. MiTCR, with a Q25 quality threshold and the strictest error-elimination algorithm, was used for CDR3 identification, clonotype clustering and error correction. Lower-bound total TCR beta diversity was estimated with a nonparametric unseen species model using Euler transformation. TCRdb took the public reads, trimmed them with fastp at Q25, ran MiXCR for clone calling and kept in-frame beta chains. One record per CDR3 amino acid sequence lists the most common genes and DNA. These V and J calls are TCRdb output, not the study's own analysis. The sample table lists about 1 million distinct CDR3 sequences, about 23% of them with a count of one. Of the sample, around 0.7% is held by the ten largest clones.

In the case of this clonotype: Its cognate antigen has yet to be identified. No much larger clone is present one base from it, and per-base qualities are unavailable.

These sequences were also reported in another study, on T cells of mothers and their children. According to the second study: Nine systemically healthy Caucasian individuals served as donors, namely three mothers together with their six children. cDNA synthesis consumed the entire amount of extracted RNA, loaded at around 1.5 ug RNA in each 15 ul reaction. Sample barcodes and 2-4 random nucleotides were added via the M1S primer in the second PCR. Each mother yielded over 9 million TCR beta CDR3 reads and each child some 3 million reads. Thymic selection shapes the output of TCR recombination in a similar way in related and unrelated pairs, and inherited differences have a minor effect. Related mother-child pairs always showed normalized repertoire overlap that was slightly higher than in unrelated mother-child pairs, though the difference was never significant. No persistent microchimeric T cell clones were found, with a detection sensitivity of 85 to 100 clones per million clonotypes. Deep NGS was used in the study to compare the TCR beta repertoires of mothers and children and to look for features that separate related mother-child pairs from unrelated individuals. On average, the children were roughly 10 +/- 4 years old, while the mothers were about 40 +/- 4 years old. After adapter ligation with NEBNext reagents, the libraries were sequenced on Illumina HiSeq 2000 with 100+100 nt paired-end reads. To prevent cross-contamination, the mother and child libraries were prepared a month apart and were sequenced in separate runs. Between roughly 450,000 and 2,000,000 distinct TCR beta clonotypes were identified per donor. Naive TCR beta clonotypes were estimated from low-frequency clonotypes matched to each donor's FACS-determined naive share, without sorting.

Input material: blood. The rearrangement joined TRBV7-9 to TRBJ2-2, with the D gene uncertain. The TCR originated in a girl aged 2-10 years in good health. The sequence in DNA is TGTGCCAGCAGCTTCTCCTGGGACACCGGGGAGCTGTTTTTT. It translates as CASSFSWDTGELFF. Reference TRBV7-9 and TRBJ2-2 genes cover what lies past the CDR3, so the full variable domain is DTGVSQNPRHKITKRGQNVTFRCDPISEHNRLYWYRQTLGQGPEFLTYFQNEAQLEKSRLLSDRFSAERPKGSFSTLEIQRTEQGDSAMYLCASSFSWDTGELFFGEGSRLTVL.